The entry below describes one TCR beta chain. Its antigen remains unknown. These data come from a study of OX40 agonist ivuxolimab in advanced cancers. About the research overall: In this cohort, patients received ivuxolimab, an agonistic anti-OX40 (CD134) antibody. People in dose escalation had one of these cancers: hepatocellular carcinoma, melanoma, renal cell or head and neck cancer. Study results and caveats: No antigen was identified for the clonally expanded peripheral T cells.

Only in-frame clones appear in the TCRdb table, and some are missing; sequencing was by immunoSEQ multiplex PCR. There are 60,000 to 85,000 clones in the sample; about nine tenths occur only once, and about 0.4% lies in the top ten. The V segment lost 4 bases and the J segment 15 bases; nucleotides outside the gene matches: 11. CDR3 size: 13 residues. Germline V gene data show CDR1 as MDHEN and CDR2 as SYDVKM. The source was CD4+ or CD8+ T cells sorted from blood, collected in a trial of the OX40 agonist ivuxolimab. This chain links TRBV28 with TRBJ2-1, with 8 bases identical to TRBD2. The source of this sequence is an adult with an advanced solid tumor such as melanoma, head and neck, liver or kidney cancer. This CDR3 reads CASSSPPGLVPFF. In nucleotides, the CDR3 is TGTGCCAGCAGTTCACCACCGGGACTAGTACCGTTCTTC.